These 11 T cell receptor beta chains were sequenced from one sample in a study of human T cells and chemical hapten exposure. TCRdb ran MiXCR on the RACE reads and lists one entry per CDR3 protein. This sample carries fewer than 40,000 distinct CDR3 sequences, around 5.9% of them seen once, and the ten largest clones take roughly 13%. The time point is: healthy volunteer bleed at 6 weeks. Unfractionated whole blood served as the source for total RNA extraction. Sequencing used whole blood. These receptors all stem from a human donor in good health. Some clones in this sample may be carry-over from other donors' samples.

The chain employs TRBV27 and TRBJ2-6; D is ambiguous. Between the trimmed V and J ends, which lost 6 bases and 4 bases, there was a span of 4 bases. Germline V gene lookup returns CDR1 MNHEY and CDR2 SMNVEV (reference sequence). The CDR3 is made up of 12 amino acids. CDR3 protein: CASRGGANVLTF. Written as DNA, the CDR3 is TGTGCCAGCAGGGGAGGGGCCAACGTCCTGACTTTC.

This clonotype showed up many times. The gene calls are TRBV20-1 and TRBJ2-3; 8 positions match TRBD2. The V gene end was trimmed by 3 bases and the J gene end by 5 bases; junction bases not matched to a gene: 4. CDR3 length: 13 residues. CDR1 is DFQATT and CDR2 is SNEGSKA in the germline V gene (reference sequence). CDR3 in amino acids: CSASGRARDTQYF. The CDR3 nucleotides are TGCAGTGCTAGCGGGAGGGCGAGAGATACGCAGTATTTT.

This clonotype was counted many times. The chain joins TRBV9 to TRBJ2-7; D call uncertain. The CDR3 totals 14 residues. Germline V gives CDR1 SGDLS, CDR2 YYNGEE. V dropped 0 bases and J dropped 2 bases, with 9 bases sitting between them. This chain's CDR3 is CASSVAAATYEQYF. DNA of the CDR3: TGTGCCAGCAGCGTAGCTGCGGCTACCTACGAGCAGTACTTC. The variable domain in full, with the rest retrieved from reference TRBV9 and TRBJ2-7, is DSGVTQTPKHLITATGQRVTLRCSPRSGDLSVYWYQQSLDQGLQFLIQYYNGEERAKGNILERFSAQQFPDLHSELNLSSLELGDSALYFCASSVAAATYEQYFGPGTRLTVT.

This clonotype has ten or more counts. The V gene is TRBV12-3 or TRBV12-4, the J gene TRBJ2-6, with D tentatively TRBD2 (6 bases). Trimming took 5 bases from V and 3 from J, leaving 11 bases between them. CDR3 length: 15 residues. The CDR3 here is CASSNWGGGANVLTF. CDR3 sequence (DNA): TGTGCCAGCAGTAATTGGGGAGGTGGGGCCAACGTCCTGACTTTC.

This clonotype was detected ten times or more. The chain links TRBV12-3 or TRBV12-4 to TRBJ2-5; TRBD2 is a possible D gene (6 bases). The ends were cut back, 8 bases at V and 1 base at J, with 8 bases in the middle. This CDR3 spans 12 amino acids. CDR3 DNA sequence: TGTGCCAGCGGGGGACTCCAAGAGACCCAGTACTTC. As protein: CASGGLQETQYF.

Ten or more counts support this clonotype. The rearrangement links TRBV28 to TRBJ1-2; D unresolved. Germline V lookup: CDR1 MDHEN, CDR2 SYDVKM. The CDR3 loop spans 11 amino acids. Trimming removed 6 bases from V and 0 bases from J, with 2 bases in between. The CDR3 loop is CASRANYGYTF. CDR3 DNA sequence: TGTGCCAGCAGGGCTAACTATGGCTACACCTTC.

This clonotype has ten or more counts. Mismatch with germline at one junction end may stem from a read error. The chain links TRBV7-9 to TRBJ1-1; 8 bases align to TRBD1. Per the germline V gene, CDR1 is SEHNR and CDR2 is FQNEAQ (reference sequence). This CDR3 is built from 9 residues. The CDR3: CASSSWTGF. Here the CDR3 DNA reads TGTGCCAGCAGCTCCTGGACAGGGTTT. Full variable domain (outside the CDR3, taken from reference TRBV7-9 and TRBJ1-1): DTGVSQNPRHKITKRGQNVTFRCDPISEHNRLYWYRQTLGQGPEFLTYFQNEAQLEKSRLLSDRFSAERPKGSFSTLEIQRTEQGDSAMYLCASSSWTGFGQGTRLTVV.

At least ten counts were recorded for this clonotype. The chain is built from TRBV9 and TRBJ2-3; 14 bases are a match to TRBD2. The trim removed 4 bases at V and 2 bases at J, leaving 6 bases unmatched. This CDR3 comprises 17 residues. Germline V CDR1 and CDR2: SGDLS, YYNGEE. CDR3 sequence: CASSPGTSGGSTDTQYF. For the CDR3, the DNA is TGTGCCAGCAGCCCGGGGACTAGCGGGGGCTCCACAGATACGCAGTATTTT.

This clonotype turned up a few times. The gene calls are TRBV4-3 and TRBJ1-1, with a weak D call TRBD1 (5 bases). CDR3 length: 15 amino acids. CDR1 is LGHNA and CDR2 is YSLEER in the germline V gene. V lost 5 bases and J lost 3, with 16 bases in between. The CDR3 nucleotides read TGCGCCAGCAGCTATGTCGGGGAGGGGTACACTGAAGCTTTCTTT. It yields the protein CASSYVGEGYTEAFF.

There are many counts of this clonotype. An end of the junction differs from the germline gene, which may be a read error. This chain links TRBV7-2 with TRBJ2-5, with a tentative D call TRBD2 (6 bases). The CDR3 has 15 residues. Germline lookup yields CDR1 SGHTA and CDR2 FQGNSA. This CDR3 is CASSLEYSGQGTQYF. CDR3 sequence (DNA): TGTGCCAGCAGCTTAGAATATAGCGGACAAGGGACCCAGTACTTC.

This clonotype was seen repeatedly, ten times or more. The rearrangement uses TRBV12-3 or TRBV12-4 and TRBJ2-1; 9 bases agree with TRBD1. V dropped 6 bases and J dropped 15; count of bases not matched to a gene: 12. CDR3 length: 13 residues. In nucleotides, the CDR3 is TGTGCCAGCAGCCCCGGGACAGGGAACCCTGGGTTCTTC. Residues: CASSPGTGNPGFF.